This TCR beta chain is drawn from a study of neoadjuvant anti-PD-1 for oral cavity cancer. Across the study: Non-progressing patients received a fourth nivolumab dose near day 43, then surgery on days 50-56.

Study outcomes and limitations: With a few patients per group, TCR findings need larger cohorts.

The germline V gene encodes CDR1 DFQATT and CDR2 SNEGSKA (reference sequence). V was shortened by 3 bases and J by 5 bases, with 5 bases between the two germline ends. The CDR3 is 11 residues long. Using immunoSEQ multiplex PCR, the repertoire was profiled, and TCRdb retains in-frame clones only, with some absent. In the table there are about 16,000 clones, about 78% of which are singletons. Comment on this clone: Antigen specificity is unknown.

This sequence joins TRBV20-1 and TRBJ2-1; D is ambiguous. This receptor was obtained from a person aged 35-80 years with oral cavity squamous cell carcinoma. The material sequenced was PBMCs, taken before nivolumab (anti-PD-1) treatment. DNA for the CDR3: TGCAGTGCTAGGGAGAACAATGAGCAGTTCTTC. Residues: CSARENNEQFF.